Shown below are 16 T cell receptor beta chains from a single sample sequenced in a study of cytomegalovirus exposure and HLA in healthy donors. Use of 60 Vbeta and 13 Jbeta primers characterized the PCR. The table came from immunoSEQ multiplex PCR; TCRdb's copy has only in-frame clones and leaves some out. The data hold about 150,000 clones, with around 80% observed a single time. Sequenced: PBMCs. The receptors shown here come from a man aged 30-40 years in good health and CMV-seronegative.

This clone was counted a single time. The chain carries TRBV19 and TRBJ2-3; 7 bases line up with TRBD1. In germline, CDR1 is LNHDA, CDR2 SQIVND (reference sequence). The V segment lost 4 bases and the J segment 5 bases; nucleotides outside the gene matches: 3. The CDR3 is 13 residues long. CDR3 nucleotide sequence: TGTGCCAGTAGTAGCCGGGACAGAGATACGCAGTATTTT. Residues: CASSSRDRDTQYF.

The chain links TRBV13 to TRBJ2-7; no clear D gene. The germline V gene has CDR1 PRHDT and CDR2 FYEKMQ (reference sequence). Trimming stripped 5 bases from V and 5 bases from J, with 16 bases between. CDR3 length equals 14 residues. CDR3 bases: TGTGCCAGCAGCGCAACGACTGACGCCCACGAGCAGTACTTC. Translating it yields CASSATTDAHEQYF.

The chain joins TRBV6-5 to TRBJ2-3; D is unresolved. Deletions cut 6 bases from V and 0 bases from J, with 4 bases between. CDR1 is MNHEY and CDR2 is SVGAGI in the germline V gene. The CDR3 has 12 residues. The DNA for the CDR3 is TGTGCCAGCAGCTCTAGCACAGATACGCAGTATTTT. It translates to CASSSSTDTQYF.

The count of this clone is one. The chain combines TRBV6-1 with TRBJ2-5; TRBD1 matches 9 bases. This CDR3 spans 14 amino acids. Per the germline V gene, CDR1 is MNHNS and CDR2 is SASEGT. The J segment lost 4 bases and the V segment lost 6 bases, leaving 6 bases of the junction unmatched. The CDR3 here is CASSDPQGAETQYF. CDR3 sequence (DNA): TGTGCCAGCAGCGATCCACAGGGGGCAGAGACCCAGTACTTC.

Points on this clone: Germline is not matched at one junction end, which may reflect a read error. The V gene is TRBV7-9, the J gene TRBJ2-7, with D unresolved. Per germline, CDR1 SEHNR and CDR2 FQNEAQ (reference sequence). The CDR3 loop spans 14 amino acids. CDR3 nucleotides: TGTGCCAGCAGCTTAGTGGGCCGATCCTGCGAGCAGTACTTC. Amino acid sequence: CASSLVGRSCEQYF.

This chain connects TRBV27 to TRBJ2-7; D is possibly TRBD1 (6 bases). CDR1 MNHEY and CDR2 SMNVEV come from the germline V gene (reference sequence). Between the trimmed V and J ends, which lost 7 bases and 6 bases, there was a span of 13 bases. The CDR3 runs 12 residues. CDR3 sequence reads: CASKEGGREQYF. The CDR3 DNA reads as TGTGCCAGCAAAGAAGGGGGACGCGAGCAGTACTTC.

The chain combines TRBV7-9 with TRBJ1-2, with 7 bases lining up with TRBD1. V shed 6 bases, J shed 6 bases, and the junction held 13 bases outside the gene matches. The CDR3 is 15 residues long. Germline-derived CDR1 and CDR2 are SEHNR and FQNEAQ (reference sequence). CDR3: CASRKTGDGGHGYTF. For the CDR3, the DNA is TGTGCCAGCAGAAAAACAGGGGACGGTGGGCATGGCTACACCTTC. Full variable domain (remainder filled in from reference TRBV7-9 and TRBJ1-2): DTGVSQNPRHKITKRGQNVTFRCDPISEHNRLYWYRQTLGQGPEFLTYFQNEAQLEKSRLLSDRFSAERPKGSFSTLEIQRTEQGDSAMYLCASRKTGDGGHGYTFGSGTRLTVV.

V usage is TRBV2 and J usage is TRBJ2-4; D uncertain. CDR3 length: 13 amino acids. V was pared by 6 bases and J by 6 bases, with 12 bases between. Germline CDR1 reads SNHLY; CDR2 reads FYNNEI. The DNA of the CDR3 is TGTGCCAGCAGGACCGACTTCATAAACATTCAGTACTTC. Its protein product is CASRTDFINIQYF.

As for this clone: This specimen includes other DNA sequences encoding the same CDR3. The V gene is TRBV9, the J gene TRBJ2-1; 12 bases are shared with TRBD2. CDR1 and CDR2 from the germline V gene are SGDLS and YYNGEE. There are 15 residues in the CDR3. V lost 3 bases and J lost 4; bases outside the gene matches: 2. The CDR3 sequence is CASSATSGSYNEQFF. DNA for the CDR3: TGTGCCAGCAGCGCGACTAGCGGGAGTTACAATGAGCAGTTCTTC.

The CDR3 region has the DNA TGCAGCGTTGCAGGGAACCCCTACAATGAGCAGTTCTTC. It codes for CSVAGNPYNEQFF. The V and J genes are TRBV29-1 and TRBJ2-1; D might be TRBD1 (5 bases). Trimming removed 4 bases from V and 2 bases from J, with 9 bases in between. The germline gives CDR1 SQVTM, CDR2 ANQGSEA. The CDR3 extends over 13 amino acids.

This chain links TRBV19 with TRBJ2-1, with D perhaps matching TRBD1 (6 bases). CDR1 LNHDA and CDR2 SQIVND come from the germline V gene (reference sequence). The CDR3 covers 15 residues. V gave up 0 bases and J gave up 4 bases, with 10 bases separating them. The CDR3 loop reads CASSIDPTGYNEQFF. The CDR3 DNA is TGTGCCAGTAGTATAGATCCCACAGGGTACAATGAGCAGTTCTTC.

This clone showed up just a few times. The V call is TRBV30, the J call TRBJ1-5; D is undetermined. Trimming cost V 2 bases and J 3 bases, with 8 bases left between them. The CDR3 loop spans 13 amino acids. The germline V gene has CDR1 GTSNPN and CDR2 SVGIG (reference sequence). The DNA for the CDR3 is TGTGCCTGGAGTAGAGGTTTCAATCAGCCCCAGCATTTT. Protein sequence: CAWSRGFNQPQHF.

The V and J genes are TRBV6-6 and TRBJ1-1; D call uncertain. Germline V gives CDR1 MNHNY, CDR2 SVGAGI (reference sequence). V gave up 3 bases and J gave up 3 bases, with 8 bases separating them. The CDR3 totals 13 residues. This CDR3 is CASSYYRDTEAFF. CDR3 in DNA: TGTGCCAGCAGTTATTACCGGGACACTGAAGCTTTCTTT.

The chain combines TRBV28 with TRBJ1-3; D is unclear. This CDR3 region has 14 residues. CDR1 is MDHEN and CDR2 is SYDVKM in the germline V gene. V shed 6 bases and J shed 0 bases, with 9 bases lying between them. CDR3 nucleotides: TGTGCCAGCAGGGACTTGGACTCTGGAAACACCATATATTTT. Its translation is CASRDLDSGNTIYF.

The CDR3 DNA is TGTGCCAGTAGTATAGTAGGCCGGCAGGGGACCACTGAAGCTTTCTTT. It yields the protein CASSIVGRQGTTEAFF. The chain employs TRBV19 and TRBJ1-1; D possibly corresponds to TRBD1 (6 bases). CDR1 and CDR2 from the germline V gene are LNHDA and SQIVND (reference sequence). The CDR3 covers 16 residues. Trimming left V 1 base short and J 4 bases short, with 16 bases between.

This clone was picked up a small number of times. The chain has TRBV19 and TRBJ2-7; TRBD2 aligns across 7 bases. Germline V gene sequence: CDR1 LNHDA, CDR2 SQIVND (reference sequence). The CDR3 extends over 13 amino acids. J lost 5 bases, V lost 4 bases, and 5 bases had no gene match. The CDR3 bases are TGTGCCAGTAGTACGACTAGCTTCCACGAGCAGTACTTC. This encodes CASSTTSFHEQYF.